The present TCR beta chain was sequenced within a study of T cell changes during pregnancy in multiple sclerosis. Germline assignment: CDR1 SGHDT and CDR2 YYEEEE. The CDR3 is made up of 15 amino acids. Trimming shortened V by 4 bases and J by 8 bases, and 21 bases separated the two germline ends. Clones were sequenced by immunoSEQ multiplex PCR, and TCRdb holds only the in-frame ones, with some missing. The sample yields roughly 60,000 clones, roughly 88% seen once. This sequence originates from a female donor in good health, enrolled as a control in a pregnancy study. Source: peripheral blood, taken in the second trimester of pregnancy. The rearrangement uses TRBV5-6 and TRBJ1-2; no definite D call. The CDR3 is CASSPERTDGEGYTF. Here the CDR3 DNA reads TGTGCCAGCAGCCCAGAACGGACGGACGGGGAAGGCTACACCTTC.